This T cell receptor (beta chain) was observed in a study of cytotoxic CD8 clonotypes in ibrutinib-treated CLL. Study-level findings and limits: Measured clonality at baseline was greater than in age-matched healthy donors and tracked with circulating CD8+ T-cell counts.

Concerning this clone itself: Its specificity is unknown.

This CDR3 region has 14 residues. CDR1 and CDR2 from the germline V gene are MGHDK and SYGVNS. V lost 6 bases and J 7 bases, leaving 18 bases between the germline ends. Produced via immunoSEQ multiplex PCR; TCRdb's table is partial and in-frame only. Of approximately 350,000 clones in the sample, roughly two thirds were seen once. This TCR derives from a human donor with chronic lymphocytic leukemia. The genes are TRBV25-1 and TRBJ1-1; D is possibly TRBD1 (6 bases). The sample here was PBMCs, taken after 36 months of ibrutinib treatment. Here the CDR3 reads CASSLQGEWGEAFF. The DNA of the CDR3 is TGTGCCAGCAGCTTACAGGGAGAATGGGGTGAAGCTTTCTTT.